These 2 T cell receptor beta chains share one sample of origin, sequenced in a study of CD8 T cells in ankylosing spondylitis. One entry per CDR3 protein, called by TCRdb with MiXCR from the 5' RACE reads. The sample comprises about 100,000 distinct CDR3 sequences, more than 20% of which are singletons, and about 12% rests with the top ten. Sequencing input: synovial fluid, either unsorted or a sorted T cell fraction (not recorded which). The receptor set was obtained from a male donor with ankylosing spondylitis.

The CDR3 reads CASSEVGGDTGELFF. In DNA form, the CDR3 reads TGTGCCAGCAGTGAAGTTGGAGGTGACACCGGGGAGCTGTTTTTT. This chain joins TRBV6-1 and TRBJ2-2, with D maybe TRBD2 (5 bases). V was pared by 1 base and J by 3 bases, with 9 bases between. The CDR3 length is 15 residues. Germline V lookup: CDR1 MNHNS, CDR2 SASEGT.

The V and J genes are TRBV7-9 and TRBJ2-1; 7 bases line up with TRBD1. Germline V gene lookup returns CDR1 SEHNR and CDR2 FQNEAQ (reference sequence). This CDR3 spans 14 amino acids. Trimming cost V 3 bases and J 3 bases; bases outside gene matches: 2. This CDR3 is CASSFGTDYNEQFF. In nucleotides, the CDR3 is TGTGCCAGCAGCTTTGGGACAGACTACAATGAGCAGTTCTTC.